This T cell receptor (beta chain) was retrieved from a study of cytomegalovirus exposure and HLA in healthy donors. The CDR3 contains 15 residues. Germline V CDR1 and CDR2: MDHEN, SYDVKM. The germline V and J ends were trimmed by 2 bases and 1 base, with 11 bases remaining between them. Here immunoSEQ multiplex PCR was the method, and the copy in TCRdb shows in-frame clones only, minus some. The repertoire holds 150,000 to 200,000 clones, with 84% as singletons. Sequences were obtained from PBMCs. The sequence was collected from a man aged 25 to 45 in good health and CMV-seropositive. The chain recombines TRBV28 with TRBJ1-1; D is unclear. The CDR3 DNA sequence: TGTGCCAGCAGTTTAGGTGCGGAGGGGAACACTGAAGCTTTCTTT. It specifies CASSLGAEGNTEAFF.